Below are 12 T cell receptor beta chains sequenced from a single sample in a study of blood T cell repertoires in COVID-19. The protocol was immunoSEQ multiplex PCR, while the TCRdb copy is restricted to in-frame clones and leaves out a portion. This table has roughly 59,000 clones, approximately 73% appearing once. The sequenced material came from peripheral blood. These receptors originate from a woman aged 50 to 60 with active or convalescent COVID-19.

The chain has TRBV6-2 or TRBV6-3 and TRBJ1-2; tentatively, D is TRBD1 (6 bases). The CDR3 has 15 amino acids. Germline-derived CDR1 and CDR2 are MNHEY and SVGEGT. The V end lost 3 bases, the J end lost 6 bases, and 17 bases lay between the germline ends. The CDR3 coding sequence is TGTGCCAGCAGTTATATTGACAGGAGGAGACATGGCTACACCTTC. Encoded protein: CASSYIDRRRHGYTF.

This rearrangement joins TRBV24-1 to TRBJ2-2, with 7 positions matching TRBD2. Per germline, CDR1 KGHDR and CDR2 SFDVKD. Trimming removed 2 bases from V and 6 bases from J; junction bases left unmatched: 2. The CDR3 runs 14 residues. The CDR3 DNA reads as TGTGCCACCAGTGATTGGGGGGGGTCCGGGGAGCTGTTTTTT. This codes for CATSDWGGSGELFF.

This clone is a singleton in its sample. The CDR3 sequence is CASSLSQSDYGYTF. CDR3 nucleotide sequence: TGCGCCAGCAGCTTAAGTCAGAGCGACTATGGCTACACCTTC. The chain combines TRBV5-1 with TRBJ1-2; D uncertain. Trimming removed 2 bases at V and 3 bases at J, with 11 bases between. The CDR3 covers 14 residues. Germline V CDR1 and CDR2: SGHRS, YFSETQ.

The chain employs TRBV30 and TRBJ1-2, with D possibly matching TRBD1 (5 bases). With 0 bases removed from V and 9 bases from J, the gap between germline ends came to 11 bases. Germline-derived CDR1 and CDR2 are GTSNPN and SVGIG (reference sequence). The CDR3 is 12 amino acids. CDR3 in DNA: TGTGCCTGGAGTGTACAGGCCATTAGCTACACCTTC. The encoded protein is CAWSVQAISYTF.

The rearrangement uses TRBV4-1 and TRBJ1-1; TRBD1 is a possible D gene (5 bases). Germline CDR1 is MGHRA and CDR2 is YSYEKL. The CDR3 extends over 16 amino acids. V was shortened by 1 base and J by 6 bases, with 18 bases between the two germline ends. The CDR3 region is CASSQVSQGMLAEAFF. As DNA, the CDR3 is TGCGCCAGCAGCCAAGTATCGCAGGGAATGTTGGCTGAAGCTTTCTTT.

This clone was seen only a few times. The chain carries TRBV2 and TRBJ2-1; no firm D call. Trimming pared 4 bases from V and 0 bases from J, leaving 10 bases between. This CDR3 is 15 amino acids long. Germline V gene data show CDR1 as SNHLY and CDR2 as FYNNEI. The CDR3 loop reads CASSARPSSYNEQFF. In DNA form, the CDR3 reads TGTGCCAGCAGTGCGAGGCCCAGCTCCTACAATGAGCAGTTCTTC. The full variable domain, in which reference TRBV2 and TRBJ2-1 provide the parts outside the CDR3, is EPEVTQTPSHQVTQMGQEVILRCVPISNHLYFYWYRQILGQKVEFLVSFYNNEISEKSEIFDDQFSVERPDGSNFTLKIRSTKLEDSAMYFCASSARPSSYNEQFFGPGTRLTVL.

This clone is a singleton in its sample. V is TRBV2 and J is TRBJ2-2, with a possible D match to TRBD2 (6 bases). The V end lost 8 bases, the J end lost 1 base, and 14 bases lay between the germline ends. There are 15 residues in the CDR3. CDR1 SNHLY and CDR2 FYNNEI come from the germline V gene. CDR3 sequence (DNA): TGTGCCAGCTTGCCCCGGCGGGGGAACACCGGGGAGCTGTTTTTT. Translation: CASLPRRGNTGELFF.

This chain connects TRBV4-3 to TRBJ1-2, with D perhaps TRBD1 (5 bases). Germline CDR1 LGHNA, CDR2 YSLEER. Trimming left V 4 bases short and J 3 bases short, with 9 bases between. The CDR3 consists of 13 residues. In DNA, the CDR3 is TGCGCCAGCAGCCGGGGGGGAGACTATGGCTACACCTTC. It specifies CASSRGGDYGYTF.

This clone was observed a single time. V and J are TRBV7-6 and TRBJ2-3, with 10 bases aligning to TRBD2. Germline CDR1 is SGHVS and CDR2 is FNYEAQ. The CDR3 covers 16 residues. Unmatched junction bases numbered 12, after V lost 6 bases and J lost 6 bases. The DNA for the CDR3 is TGTGCCAGCAGTCAGGCTAGCGGGAGCTCCGGGGATACGCAGTATTTT. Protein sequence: CASSQASGSSGDTQYF.

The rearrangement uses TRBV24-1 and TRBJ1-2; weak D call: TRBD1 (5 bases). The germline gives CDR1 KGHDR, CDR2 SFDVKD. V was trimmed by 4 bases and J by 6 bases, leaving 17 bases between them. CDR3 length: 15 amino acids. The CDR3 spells CATSDGGGSLDGYTF. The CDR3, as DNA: TGTGCCACCAGTGACGGGGGAGGGAGTTTGGATGGCTACACCTTC.

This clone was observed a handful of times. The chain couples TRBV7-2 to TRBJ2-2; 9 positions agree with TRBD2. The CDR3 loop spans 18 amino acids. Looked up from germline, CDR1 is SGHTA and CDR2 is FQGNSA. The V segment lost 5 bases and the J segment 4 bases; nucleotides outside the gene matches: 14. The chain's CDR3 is CASSNRIAGDQGTGELFF. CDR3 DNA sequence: TGTGCCAGCAGCAATAGGATAGCGGGAGATCAGGGCACCGGGGAGCTGTTTTTT. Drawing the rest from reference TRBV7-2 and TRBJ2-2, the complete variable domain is GAGVSQSPSNKVTEKGKDVELRCDPISGHTALYWYRQSLGQGLEFLIYFQGNSAPDKSGLPSDRFSAERTGGSVSTLTIQRTQQEDSAVYLCASSNRIAGDQGTGELFFGEGSRLTVL.

The CDR3 DNA reads TGTGCCAGCTCACCACTTGAGGGAATCGGAGAGACCCAGTACTTC. Amino acid sequence: CASSPLEGIGETQYF. This chain links TRBV18 with TRBJ2-5; a weak D match, TRBD2 (5 bases). Germline V gene lookup returns CDR1 KGHSH and CDR2 LQKENI. The V gene lost 1 base and the J gene lost 4 bases, with 13 bases spanning the gap. This CDR3 contains 15 residues. The full variable domain, completed using reference TRBV18 and TRBJ2-5, is NAGVMQNPRHLVRRRGQEARLRCSPMKGHSHVYWYRQLPEEGLKFMVYLQKENIIDESGMPKERFSAEFPKEGPSILRIQQVVRGDSAAYFCASSPLEGIGETQYFGPGTRLLVL.